The clone carrying this T cell receptor (beta chain) was counted many times. Via MiXCR, TCRdb re-called the 5' RACE reads, giving one row per CDR3 protein. The sample contains just over 150,000 distinct CDR3 sequences, 25% to 40% of which appear only once. This sample was included in a study of T-cell memory formation after mild COVID-19. Study-wide context: Each donor largely had its own TCR clusters.

CDR3 length equals 12 residues. CDR1 and CDR2 from the germline V gene are SQVTM and ANQGSEA. The V gene end was trimmed by 6 bases and the J gene end by 6 bases; junction bases not matched to a gene: 2. This chain uses TRBV29-1 with TRBJ2-1, with 10 bases lining up with TRBD2. The sequenced sample consisted of PBMCs or a T cell subset sorted from them (not recorded which). The clonotype comes from an adult woman who had mild COVID-19 (a few samples of this study predate the infection). Cell type and time point are not known. DNA of the CDR3: TGCAGCGTGTGGACTAGCGGCAATGAGCAGTTCTTC. This gives the protein CSVWTSGNEQFF.